A single sample is the source of the 18 T cell receptor beta chains below, sequenced in a study of monozygotic twins with inflammatory bowel disease. TCRdb re-called the 5' RACE reads and catalogs CDR3 proteins one per entry, DNA excluded. The data show approximately 400,000 distinct CDR3 sequences, and the top ten clones hold approximately 2.3%. The sequenced material came from blood. The source of these receptors is a human donor with ulcerative colitis or Crohn's disease, or a healthy co-twin of an affected twin (not recorded which).

The V call is TRBV4-3, the J call TRBJ2-7; the D gene TCRdb calls, TRBD1, cannot be checked with no DNA. This CDR3 is 15 amino acids long. The V gene's germline CDR1 is LGHNA and CDR2 YSLEER. CDR3 sequence: CASSRLTGDAYEQYF.

The rearrangement joins TRBV20-1 to TRBJ2-3; TCRdb indicates TRBD2, and absent DNA this call remains unverified. The CDR3 totals 13 residues. Germline V CDR1 and CDR2: DFQATT, SNEGSKA (reference sequence). The chain's CDR3 is CRGYSGYTDTQYF.

The rearrangement joins TRBV19 to TRBJ2-3; TCRdb proposes TRBD1, but this gene call is untestable without DNA. The CDR3 length is 16 residues. Germline CDR1 LNHDA, CDR2 SQIVND (reference sequence). The CDR3 sequence is CASSPPSGAGTDTQYF.

CDR3 sequence: CASSVGLTDGYTF. The rearrangement links TRBV6-1 to TRBJ1-2. The CDR3 is 13 amino acids. Germline V gives CDR1 MNHNS, CDR2 SASEGT.

This sequence joins TRBV29-1 and TRBJ2-7; TCRdb's D gene call, TRBD1, goes unchecked for lack of DNA. CDR3 size: 12 residues. Germline V gene data show CDR1 as SQVTM and CDR2 as ANQGSEA. The CDR3 protein is CSVGSGAYEQYF.

The chain employs TRBV6-2 or TRBV6-3 and TRBJ1-4; TCRdb returns TRBD1, unconfirmable since there is no DNA. Germline CDR1 MNHEY, CDR2 SVGEGT. This CDR3 is built from 20 residues. The CDR3 loop is CASSYPRTALNAATNEKLFF.

The CDR3 loop is CSANQGGTEAFF. The J gene is TRBJ1-1, the V gene TRBV20-1. This CDR3 is built from 12 residues. The V gene's germline CDR1 is DFQATT and CDR2 SNEGSKA (reference sequence).

This chain uses TRBV27 with TRBJ2-3. Germline lookup yields CDR1 MNHEY and CDR2 SMNVEV (reference sequence). The CDR3 sequence is 15 residues long. The CDR3 reads CASSFDTYSTDTQYF.

This chain uses TRBV5-1 with TRBJ2-7; TCRdb's D gene call, TRBD1, goes unchecked for lack of DNA. CDR3 length equals 14 residues. CDR1 and CDR2 from the germline V gene are SGHRS and YFSETQ. Here the CDR3 reads CASSATENDYEQYF.

This chain links TRBV20-1 with TRBJ2-7; TCRdb's assignment of TRBD2 cannot be checked, as there is no DNA. This CDR3 contains 17 residues. CDR1 DFQATT and CDR2 SNEGSKA come from the germline V gene (reference sequence). CDR3 protein: CSASLVVPALEGREQYF.

This chain joins TRBV5-1 and TRBJ2-7; TCRdb lists TRBD1, though no DNA is available to test this call. The CDR3 is 16 residues long. Germline CDR1 and CDR2: SGHRS and YFSETQ. The CDR3 spells CASSLGNIGQTYEQYF. Together with reference TRBV5-1 and TRBJ2-7, the CDR3 gives the full variable domain: KAGVTQTPRYLIKTRGQQVTLSCSPISGHRSVSWYQQTPGQGLQFLFEYFSETQRNKGNFPGRFSGRQFSNSRSEMNVSTLELGDSALYLCASSLGNIGQTYEQYFGPGTRLTVT.

The rearrangement joins TRBV30 to TRBJ1-1; the TCRdb D gene call, TRBD1, has no DNA to confirm it. This CDR3 has 13 amino acids. Germline lookup yields CDR1 GTSNPN and CDR2 SVGIG (reference sequence). This CDR3 is CAWSDGGQSVAFF.

V is TRBV7-6 and J is TRBJ1-5; lacking DNA, the TRBD1 call made by TCRdb goes unchecked. CDR3 size: 15 residues. Per the germline V gene, CDR1 is SGHVS and CDR2 is FNYEAQ. This chain's CDR3 is CASSSYSGDNQPQHF.

V gene TRBV4-2 combines with J gene TRBJ2-7; the D call from TCRdb, TRBD2, cannot be confirmed without DNA. The CDR3 extends over 12 amino acids. Germline V CDR1 and CDR2: LGHNA, YNFKEQ. CDR3: CASSQGRGEQYF.

The gene calls are TRBV7-6 and TRBJ2-5. The CDR3 is made up of 14 amino acids. Germline V gene lookup returns CDR1 SGHVS and CDR2 FNYEAQ. The CDR3 loop is CASSLSNSKETQYF.

The V call is TRBV20-1, the J call TRBJ2-3; TCRdb reports TRBD2, a call that lacks DNA to check it against. Germline V lookup: CDR1 DFQATT, CDR2 SNEGSKA (reference sequence). This CDR3 region has 18 residues. This chain's CDR3 is CSARLRPGLAGSADTQYF.

V is TRBV5-1 and J is TRBJ2-3; checking the TCRdb D call of TRBD2 is not possible without DNA. The CDR3 length is 14 residues. CDR1 and CDR2 from the germline V gene are SGHRS and YFSETQ. Here the CDR3 reads CASSIGGAQDTQYF.

This chain joins TRBV6-1 and TRBJ1-6. The CDR3 sequence is 14 residues long. Germline assignment: CDR1 MNHNS and CDR2 SASEGT. CDR3: CASSVNRANSPLHF.